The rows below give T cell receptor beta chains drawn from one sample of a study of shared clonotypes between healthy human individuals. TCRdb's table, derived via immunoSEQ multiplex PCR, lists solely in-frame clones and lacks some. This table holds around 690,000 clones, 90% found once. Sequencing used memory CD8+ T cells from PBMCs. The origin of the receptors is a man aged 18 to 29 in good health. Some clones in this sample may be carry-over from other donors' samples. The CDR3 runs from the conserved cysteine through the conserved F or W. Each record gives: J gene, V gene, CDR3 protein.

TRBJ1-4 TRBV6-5 CAISVSRVGNEKLFF
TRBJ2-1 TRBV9 CASSPRTGERVNEQFF
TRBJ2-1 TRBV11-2 CASSLLRDEQFF
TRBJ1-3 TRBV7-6 CASSLDSGLSSGNTIYF
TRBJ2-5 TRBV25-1 CATTGGGGRETQYF
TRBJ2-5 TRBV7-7 CASSLRQGETQYF
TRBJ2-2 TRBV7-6 CASSLALTANTGELFF
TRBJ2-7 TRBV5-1 CASSPSRQGTYEQYF
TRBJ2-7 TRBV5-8 CASSLGIASPYEQYF
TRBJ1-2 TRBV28 CASSPYPGQTYGYTF
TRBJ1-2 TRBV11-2 CASSSHLERGATDGYTF
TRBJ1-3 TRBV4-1 CASSPRTGDNYPSGNTIYF
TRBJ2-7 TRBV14 CASSQLPYEQYF
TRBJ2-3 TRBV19 CASRTSGSPPDTQYF
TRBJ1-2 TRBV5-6 CASSLVQGDSGYTF
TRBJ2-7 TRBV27 CASSSWTVSYEQYF
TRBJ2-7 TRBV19 CASSMFSGRSSYEQYF
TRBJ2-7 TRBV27 CASSFGRAYEQYF
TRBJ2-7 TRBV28 CASSSYRGREYHEQYF
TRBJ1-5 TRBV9 CASSGGRRNQPQHF
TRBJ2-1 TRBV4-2 CASSQVNLLTGVGEQFF